These 30 T cell receptor beta chains were all obtained from the same sample, sequenced in a study of cytomegalovirus exposure and HLA in healthy donors. The primer mix had 60 Vbeta and 13 Jbeta primers. Generated by immunoSEQ multiplex PCR, the TCRdb table keeps only in-frame clones and is missing some. Of some 140,000 clones in the sample, 70% to 80% were seen once. The source material was PBMCs. These receptors were collected from a man aged 25-40 years in good health and CMV-seronegative.

This clone was counted a single time. This chain links TRBV28 with TRBJ2-5; D perhaps matches TRBD2 (5 bases). Germline V lookup: CDR1 MDHEN, CDR2 SYDVKM. V was pared by 0 bases and J by 4 bases, with 18 bases between. The CDR3 totals 17 residues. The CDR3 DNA sequence: TGTGCCAGCAGTTTATGGAGGACGGGAAGGGAGAGAGAGACCCAGTACTTC. Its translation is CASSLWRTGRERETQYF.

The chain couples TRBV4-2 to TRBJ2-2; 8 nucleotides align to TRBD1. Per germline, CDR1 LGHNA and CDR2 YNFKEQ. V trimming: 3 bases; J trimming: 6 bases; junction bases outside the gene matches: 6. The CDR3 sequence is 15 residues long. The CDR3 DNA follows: TGTGCCAGCAGCCAGGAAACAGGGGGAGCCGGGGAGCTGTTTTTT. It encodes CASSQETGGAGELFF.

The chain employs TRBV18 and TRBJ1-5; TRBD1 matches 7 bases. Trimming removed 4 bases from V and 1 base from J; junction bases left unmatched: 7. Germline V gene sequence: CDR1 KGHSH, CDR2 LQKENI. CDR3 length: 16 residues. CDR3 sequence: CASSLRQGLSNQPQHF. CDR3 DNA sequence: TGTGCCAGCTCACTCCGACAGGGCTTGAGCAATCAGCCCCAGCATTTT. The full variable domain, completed using reference TRBV18 and TRBJ1-5, is NAGVMQNPRHLVRRRGQEARLRCSPMKGHSHVYWYRQLPEEGLKFMVYLQKENIIDESGMPKERFSAEFPKEGPSILRIQQVVRGDSAAYFCASSLRQGLSNQPQHFGDGTRLSIL.

The chain carries TRBV6-5 and TRBJ2-5; 7 bases map to TRBD2. There are 15 residues in the CDR3. The germline V gene encodes CDR1 MNHEY and CDR2 SVGAGI. The ends lost 4 bases at V and 1 base at J; junction bases unmatched: 6. CDR3: CASSSGGGPQETQYF. The CDR3 bases are TGTGCCAGCAGTTCGGGCGGGGGACCCCAAGAGACCCAGTACTTC.

The chain uses TRBV5-1 and TRBJ2-2; 7 bases are shared with TRBD2. V lost 4 bases to trimming and J lost 4 bases; unmatched junction nucleotides: 4. CDR3 length: 14 residues. Germline V gene lookup returns CDR1 SGHRS and CDR2 YFSETQ. CDR3 protein: CASSVTGGTGELFF. CDR3 coding DNA: TGCGCCAGCAGCGTGACGGGGGGCACCGGGGAGCTGTTTTTT.

The chain joins TRBV5-4 to TRBJ2-1; no clear D gene. The CDR3 runs 15 residues. Germline V CDR1 and CDR2: SGHNT, YYREEE (reference sequence). V was shortened by 0 bases and J by 2 bases, with 9 bases between the two germline ends. DNA for the CDR3: TGTGCCAGCAGCTTGGTTCCAGGAACCTACAATGAGCAGTTCTTC. This codes for CASSLVPGTYNEQFF.

This chain connects TRBV5-1 to TRBJ2-1; TRBD2 aligns across 9 bases. Germline CDR1 SGHRS, CDR2 YFSETQ. CDR3 length: 15 residues. V shed 3 bases, J shed 5 bases, and the junction held 6 bases outside the gene matches. CDR3 sequence (DNA): TGCGCCAGCAGCTCGAGCGGGGGGATTGACAATGAGCAGTTCTTC. Its translation: CASSSSGGIDNEQFF.

The chain joins TRBV15 to TRBJ2-5, with 11 bases matching TRBD1. This CDR3 contains 16 residues. Germline lookup yields CDR1 LNHNV and CDR2 YYDKDF (reference sequence). Trimming at V came to 2 bases and at J to 11 bases, leaving 13 bases not matched to a gene. The CDR3 protein is CATSRPLPGQGVRQYF. In DNA, the CDR3 is TGTGCCACCAGCAGACCACTCCCGGGACAGGGGGTCAGGCAGTACTTC.

The chain combines TRBV9 with TRBJ2-1; TRBD1 matches at 9 bases. The CDR3 runs to 14 residues. The germline gives CDR1 SGDLS, CDR2 YYNGEE. Germline trimming cut 0 bases from V and 7 bases from J; bases unmatched to any gene: 2. CDR3 DNA sequence: TGTGCCAGCAGCGTAGGACAGGGGGTGAATGAGCAGTTCTTC. Translated, it gives CASSVGQGVNEQFF.

This clone was found once. The chain employs TRBV18 and TRBJ1-3; no firm D call. Trimming removed 3 bases from V and 3 bases from J, with 12 bases in between. The CDR3 runs 15 residues. Germline V CDR1 and CDR2: KGHSH, LQKENI. The CDR3 DNA follows: TGTGCCAGCTCACCGCCGCGGGCGATTGGAAACACCATATATTTT. It translates to CASSPPRAIGNTIYF. Based on the CDR3 plus reference TRBV18 and TRBJ1-3, the full variable domain is NAGVMQNPRHLVRRRGQEARLRCSPMKGHSHVYWYRQLPEEGLKFMVYLQKENIIDESGMPKERFSAEFPKEGPSILRIQQVVRGDSAAYFCASSPPRAIGNTIYFGEGSWLTVV.

The J gene is TRBJ2-1, the V gene TRBV19; TRBD2 matches at 11 bases. Germline trimming cut 3 bases from V and 5 bases from J; bases unmatched to any gene: 6. The length of the CDR3 is 16 residues. Germline loops: CDR1 LNHDA, CDR2 SQIVND (reference sequence). The CDR3 sequence: CASSIGTTSGDNEQFF. DNA for the CDR3: TGTGCCAGTAGTATTGGTACGACTAGCGGGGACAATGAGCAGTTCTTC.

The V gene is TRBV19, the J gene TRBJ1-6; D remains ambiguous. The CDR3 has 16 amino acids. Trimming took 5 bases from V and 7 from J, leaving 18 bases between them. Germline V CDR1 and CDR2: LNHDA, SQIVND (reference sequence). The CDR3 loop is CASSSSGWGSNSPLHF. The DNA for the CDR3 is TGTGCCAGTAGTTCTTCGGGGTGGGGATCCAATTCACCCCTCCACTTT.

This clone was observed a single time. The chain couples TRBV7-2 to TRBJ1-2; TRBD1 is a possible D gene (6 bases). V lost 5 bases and J 2 bases, leaving 15 bases between the germline ends. Germline V gene data show CDR1 as SGHTA and CDR2 as FQGNSA. CDR3 length: 15 amino acids. DNA of the CDR3: TGTGCCAGCAGCCCCGGGACAACCACGAACTATGGCTACACCTTC. This translates into CASSPGTTTNYGYTF.

The chain employs TRBV2 and TRBJ2-5; 7 bases are shared with TRBD1. The end of the DNA aligns better with TRBJ2-7, so the J call may be wrong. Germline V gives CDR1 SNHLY, CDR2 FYNNEI. The CDR3 has 13 amino acids. The CDR3 DNA is TGTGCCAGCAGTTGGGACAGCTCCTACGAGCAGTACTTC. Translated: CASSWDSSYEQYF.

The sample holds one count of this clone. The chain recombines TRBV5-8 with TRBJ2-7; 10 bases agree with TRBD1. The CDR3 runs to 14 residues. Germline CDR1 reads SGHTS; CDR2 reads YDEGEE. The V segment lost 3 bases and the J segment 1 base; nucleotides outside the gene matches: 1. The CDR3, as DNA: TGTGCCAGCAGCTGGGACAGGGGTTCCTACGAGCAGTACTTC. This gives the protein CASSWDRGSYEQYF.

The genes are TRBV6-5 and TRBJ1-1; no definite D call. V lost 5 bases, J lost 4 bases, and 11 bases lay in between. The CDR3 loop spans 13 amino acids. Per germline, CDR1 MNHEY and CDR2 SVGAGI. The CDR3 sequence: CASSPTVGTEAFF. The CDR3 DNA is TGTGCCAGCAGTCCTACAGTTGGCACTGAAGCTTTCTTT.

The gene calls are TRBV11-3 and TRBJ1-1; D is possibly TRBD1 (6 bases). Germline V gene sequence: CDR1 SGHNT, CDR2 YENEEA. Between the trimmed V and J ends, which lost 1 base and 4 bases, there was a span of 13 bases. The CDR3 is 15 amino acids. The CDR3 here is CASSLGGTFGTEAFF. The CDR3, as DNA: TGTGCCAGCAGCTTAGGAGGGACATTCGGCACTGAAGCTTTCTTT.

The chain combines TRBV5-1 with TRBJ1-6; TRBD1 matches at 9 bases. The CDR3 loop spans 14 amino acids. Germline V gene lookup returns CDR1 SGHRS and CDR2 YFSETQ. The V gene end was trimmed by 0 bases and the J gene end by 10 bases; junction bases not matched to a gene: 2. The CDR3 loop reads CASSLGTGESPLHF. The CDR3 nucleotides read TGCGCCAGCAGCTTGGGGACAGGGGAATCACCCCTCCACTTT.

This clone was picked up one time. This chain joins TRBV6-1 and TRBJ2-7; TRBD1 might be the D (5 bases). CDR1 is MNHNS, CDR2 SASEGT, per germline. V lost 4 bases and J 3 bases, leaving 22 bases between the germline ends. This CDR3 region has 17 residues. CDR3 sequence (DNA): TGTGCCAGCAGTGGTCGGCAGGGCCCCCAATCAGGCTACGAGCAGTACTTC. This codes for CASSGRQGPQSGYEQYF.

This clone came up once. The J gene is TRBJ1-6, the V gene TRBV19; D is unresolved. The CDR3 loop spans 13 amino acids. V lost 3 bases to trimming and J lost 10 bases, with 10 bases between them. Germline CDR1 LNHDA, CDR2 SQIVND (reference sequence). The CDR3 spells CASSMGRESPLHF. CDR3 in DNA: TGTGCCAGTAGTATGGGCAGAGAGTCACCCCTCCACTTT.

V usage is TRBV27 and J usage is TRBJ2-3; D is uncertain. The CDR3 is 15 residues long. Germline CDR1 reads MNHEY; CDR2 reads SMNVEV (reference sequence). V lost 2 bases and J 1 base, leaving 10 bases between the germline ends. This CDR3 is CASSLMALGTDTQYF. CDR3 bases: TGTGCCAGCAGTTTAATGGCTCTGGGCACAGATACGCAGTATTTT.

This chain links TRBV9 with TRBJ1-6, with a tentative D call TRBD1 (6 bases). V lost 1 base to trimming and J lost 7 bases, with 12 bases between them. CDR1 is SGDLS, CDR2 YYNGEE, per germline. The CDR3 spans 15 residues. This CDR3 reads CASSVSVQGNSPLHF. DNA for the CDR3: TGTGCCAGCAGCGTATCAGTCCAGGGGAATTCACCCCTCCACTTT. The full variable domain, its missing parts supplied by reference TRBV9 and TRBJ1-6, is DSGVTQTPKHLITATGQRVTLRCSPRSGDLSVYWYQQSLDQGLQFLIQYYNGEERAKGNILERFSAQQFPDLHSELNLSSLELGDSALYFCASSVSVQGNSPLHFGNGTRLTVT.

The gene calls are TRBV19 and TRBJ2-2, with TRBD1 identical over 10 bases. This CDR3 has 16 amino acids. Germline V gene lookup returns CDR1 LNHDA and CDR2 SQIVND (reference sequence). V dropped 7 bases and J dropped 2; count of bases not matched to a gene: 7. The CDR3 DNA is TGTGCCAGTATCCCGACAGGGGGCGGAAACACCGGGGAGCTGTTTTTT. Amino acids: CASIPTGGGNTGELFF.

The rearrangement links TRBV19 to TRBJ1-5, with a tentative D call TRBD1 (5 bases). The CDR3 is 14 amino acids. Germline loops: CDR1 LNHDA, CDR2 SQIVND (reference sequence). V was shortened by 5 bases and J by 4 bases, with 12 bases between the two germline ends. The CDR3 here is CASSFEQVNQPQHF. The CDR3 nucleotides are TGTGCCAGTAGTTTTGAACAGGTGAATCAGCCCCAGCATTTT.

This sequence joins TRBV11-2 and TRBJ2-3; 7 positions match TRBD1. Trimming at V came to 4 bases and at J to 2 bases, leaving 3 bases not matched to a gene. Germline V lookup: CDR1 SGHAT, CDR2 FQNNGV. The CDR3 consists of 14 residues. CDR3 sequence: CASSSGQNTDTQYF. CDR3 nucleotides: TGTGCCAGCAGCTCGGGACAGAACACAGATACGCAGTATTTT.

In its sample, this clone was seen a few times. The chain is built from TRBV4-3 and TRBJ1-1, with D possibly matching TRBD1 (6 bases). The germline V gene encodes CDR1 LGHNA and CDR2 YSLEER. V lost 4 bases and J 1 base, leaving 16 bases between the germline ends. This CDR3 contains 16 residues. In DNA, the CDR3 is TGCGCCAGCAGCCCCAGCATCAGGGGTGAGAACACTGAAGCTTTCTTT. As protein: CASSPSIRGENTEAFF.

The chain recombines TRBV6-5 with TRBJ2-5; possible D gene TRBD1, 5 bases. With 1 base removed from V and 2 bases from J, the gap between germline ends came to 14 bases. In germline, CDR1 is MNHEY, CDR2 SVGAGI. There are 16 residues in the CDR3. DNA for the CDR3: TGTGCCAGCAGTTACTGGGGCACAGGACATCAAGAGACCCAGTACTTC. It encodes CASSYWGTGHQETQYF.

This chain joins TRBV19 and TRBJ2-2, with a possible D match to TRBD2 (6 bases). Trimming left V 3 bases short and J 4 bases short, with 12 bases between. Germline CDR1 is LNHDA and CDR2 is SQIVND (reference sequence). This CDR3 is 15 amino acids long. The CDR3 sequence: CASSIRGATTGELFF. CDR3 DNA sequence: TGTGCCAGTAGTATTCGCGGGGCCACCACCGGGGAGCTGTTTTTT.

The chain joins TRBV5-1 to TRBJ1-2; 9 bases align to TRBD1. The CDR3 is 15 residues long. V shed 3 bases, J shed 2 bases, and the junction held 5 bases outside the gene matches. Germline V gene data show CDR1 as SGHRS and CDR2 as YFSETQ. CDR3 residues: CASSSDRGTNYGYTF. For the CDR3, the DNA is TGCGCCAGCAGCTCCGACAGGGGGACGAACTATGGCTACACCTTC.

The chain is built from TRBV28 and TRBJ2-4; the match to TRBD1 covers 8 bases. The CDR3 spans 14 residues. The V and J ends lost 4 bases and 6 bases, in that order; junction bases with no gene match: 5. Germline-derived CDR1 and CDR2 are MDHEN and SYDVKM. The CDR3 nucleotides read TGTGCCAGCAGTTCCGGACAGGGAGGAAACATTCAGTACTTC. Encoded protein: CASSSGQGGNIQYF.